This TCR beta chain was recorded in a study of beta chain features in type 1 diabetes. Study-wide points: Fewer junction insertions and more nucleotide deletions appeared in type 1 diabetes patients. Naive, central memory and Treg TCRB repertoires seemed to resemble each other more closely in patients than they did in healthy donors. Possible PCR preference for shorter templates applied equally to patients and controls. High TCR expression in some cells could lead to their over-representation in cDNA sequencing.

There are 15 residues in the CDR3. Germline V gives CDR1 SGHVS, CDR2 FNYEAQ. Trimming took 5 bases from V and 6 from J; bases not matched to a gene: 6. Remarks on this clone: As yet, its antigen is unknown.

Sequencing targeted expressed TCRB transcripts, as all isolated RNA had been reverse transcribed. The assay was immunoSEQ multiplex PCR, and TCRdb's table has in-frame clones only and misses some. The data contain 130,000 to 150,000 clones, just over 9% of them singletons. Sequenced sample: central memory CD4+ T cells from blood. The source is a man aged 18-30 years in good health. This chain uses TRBV7-6 with TRBJ1-5; 11 positions match TRBD1. CDR3 in DNA: TGTGCCAGCAGCCGAGGACAGGGGGCTGGTCAGCCCCAGCATTTT. It translates to CASSRGQGAGQPQHF.